The sequence of this T cell receptor (beta chain) was determined in a study of blood T cell repertoires in COVID-19. The sample holds a few counts of this clone. As processed by the authors: Amplification from reference gene primers served as the basis for estimated nucleated cell counts. Some clones are missing from TCRdb's copy, which holds only in-frame ones; the method was immunoSEQ multiplex PCR. V, J and clone size were drawn from that table, and D and trimming were deduced from the DNA. This table has about 260,000 clones, over 75% appearing once. Looked up from germline, CDR1 is SGHTA and CDR2 is FQGNSA. Between the trimmed V and J ends, which lost 2 bases and 1 base, there was a span of 13 bases. CDR3 size: 16 residues.

The chain combines TRBV7-2 with TRBJ2-3; a possible D gene is TRBD1 (8 bases). The receptor comes from a woman in her fifties or sixties with acute or convalescent COVID-19. Material: peripheral blood. CDR3 bases: TGTGCCAGCAGCTTACGGACAGGGAGGGGCACAGATACGCAGTATTTT. Amino acid sequence: CASSLRTGRGTDTQYF.